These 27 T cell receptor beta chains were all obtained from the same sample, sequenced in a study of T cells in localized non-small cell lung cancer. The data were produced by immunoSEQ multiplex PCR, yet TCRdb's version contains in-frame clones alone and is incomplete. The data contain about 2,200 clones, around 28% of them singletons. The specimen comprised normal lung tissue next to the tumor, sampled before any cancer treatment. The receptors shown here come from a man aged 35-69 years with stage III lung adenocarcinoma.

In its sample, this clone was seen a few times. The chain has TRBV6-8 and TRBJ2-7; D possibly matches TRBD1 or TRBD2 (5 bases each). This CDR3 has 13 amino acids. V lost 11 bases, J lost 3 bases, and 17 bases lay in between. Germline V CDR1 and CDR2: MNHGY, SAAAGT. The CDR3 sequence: CAGRDPDHYEQYF. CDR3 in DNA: TGTGCCGGCCGGGACCCAGACCACTACGAGCAGTACTTC.

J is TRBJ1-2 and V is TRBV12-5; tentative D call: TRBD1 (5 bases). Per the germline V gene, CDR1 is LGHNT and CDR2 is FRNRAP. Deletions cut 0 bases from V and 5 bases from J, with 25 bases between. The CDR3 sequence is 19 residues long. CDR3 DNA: TGTGCTAGTGGTTTGGTATTTCTCACGATGGCAGGGCAAAGGTATGGCTACACCTTC. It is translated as CASGLVFLTMAGQRYGYTF.

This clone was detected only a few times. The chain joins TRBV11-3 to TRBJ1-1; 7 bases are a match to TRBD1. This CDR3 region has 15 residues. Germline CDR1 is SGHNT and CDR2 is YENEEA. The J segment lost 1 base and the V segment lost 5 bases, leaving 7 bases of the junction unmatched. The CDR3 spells CASSPQGQPNTEAFF. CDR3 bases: TGTGCCAGCAGCCCCCAGGGACAGCCGAACACTGAAGCTTTCTTT. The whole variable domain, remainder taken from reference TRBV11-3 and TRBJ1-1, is EAGVVQSPRYKIIEKKQPVAFWCNPISGHNTLYWYLQNLGQGPELLIRYENEEAVDDSQLPKDRFSAERLKGVDSTLKIQPAELGDSAVYLCASSPQGQPNTEAFFGQGTRLTVV.

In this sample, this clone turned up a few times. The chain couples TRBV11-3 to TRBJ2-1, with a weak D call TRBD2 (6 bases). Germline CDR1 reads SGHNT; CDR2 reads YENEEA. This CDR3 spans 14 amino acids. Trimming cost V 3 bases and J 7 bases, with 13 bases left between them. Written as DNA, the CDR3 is TGTGCCAGCAGCTTTGGGGCGGGGCGGAATGAGCAGTTCTTC. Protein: CASSFGAGRNEQFF.

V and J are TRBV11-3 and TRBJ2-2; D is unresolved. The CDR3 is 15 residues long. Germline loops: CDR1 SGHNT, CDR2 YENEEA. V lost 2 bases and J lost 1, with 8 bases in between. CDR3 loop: CASSLSWGNTGELFF. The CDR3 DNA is TGTGCCAGCAGCTTATCTTGGGGGAACACCGGGGAGCTGTTTTTT.

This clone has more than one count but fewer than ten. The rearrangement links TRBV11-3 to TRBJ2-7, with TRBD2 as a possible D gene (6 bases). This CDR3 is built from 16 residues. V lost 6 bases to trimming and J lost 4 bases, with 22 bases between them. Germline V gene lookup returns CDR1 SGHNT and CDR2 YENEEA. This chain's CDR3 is CASRQEGVGRGYEQYF. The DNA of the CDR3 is TGTGCCAGCAGGCAGGAGGGCGTGGGCAGAGGGTACGAGCAGTACTTC.

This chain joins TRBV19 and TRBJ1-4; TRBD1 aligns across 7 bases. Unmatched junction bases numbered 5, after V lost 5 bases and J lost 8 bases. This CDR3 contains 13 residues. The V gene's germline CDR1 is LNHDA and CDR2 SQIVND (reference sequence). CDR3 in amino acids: CASSSPGGEKLFF. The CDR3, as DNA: TGTGCCAGTAGTTCCCCAGGGGGAGAAAAACTGTTTTTT. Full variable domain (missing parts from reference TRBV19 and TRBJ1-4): DGGITQSPKYLFRKEGQNVTLSCEQNLNHDAMYWYRQDPGQGLRLIYYSQIVNDFQKGDIAEGYSVSREKKESFPLTVTSAQKNPTAFYLCASSSPGGEKLFFGSGTQLSVL.

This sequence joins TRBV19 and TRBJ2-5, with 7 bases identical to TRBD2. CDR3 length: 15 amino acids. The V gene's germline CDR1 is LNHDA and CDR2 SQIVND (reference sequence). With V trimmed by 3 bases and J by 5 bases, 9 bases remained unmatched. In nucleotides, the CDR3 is TGTGCCAGTAGTATCGGGGGAGGGCCGGGGGAGACCCAGTACTTC. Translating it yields CASSIGGGPGETQYF.

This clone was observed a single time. CDR3 region: CASSISGGSGNTIYF. Written as DNA, the CDR3 is TGTGCCAGTTCGATCTCAGGGGGCTCTGGAAACACCATATATTTT. V gene TRBV14 combines with J gene TRBJ1-3; 7 bases line up with TRBD1. The CDR3 is made up of 15 amino acids. The germline V gene encodes CDR1 SGHDN and CDR2 FVKESK. J lost 0 bases, V lost 9 bases, and 8 bases had no gene match.

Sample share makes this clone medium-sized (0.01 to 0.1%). Here the CDR3 DNA reads TGCGCCAGCAGCCAAGAAGGGGACGGCCCCTACGAGCAGTACTTC. Protein product: CASSQEGDGPYEQYF. The chain uses TRBV4-1 and TRBJ2-7; possibly TRBD1 or TRBD2 for D (5 bases each). Looked up from germline, CDR1 is MGHRA and CDR2 is YSYEKL. This CDR3 has 15 amino acids. Trimming pared 0 bases from V and 2 bases from J, leaving 11 bases between.

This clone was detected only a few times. In nucleotides, the CDR3 is TGTGCCAGCAGCCCGGGGACCTACGAGCAGTACTTC. Amino acid sequence: CASSPGTYEQYF. This sequence joins TRBV6-8 and TRBJ2-7; D perhaps matches TRBD2 (5 bases). The germline V and J ends were trimmed by 6 bases and 2 bases, with 8 bases remaining between them. The V gene's germline CDR1 is MNHGY and CDR2 SAAAGT. This CDR3 spans 12 amino acids.

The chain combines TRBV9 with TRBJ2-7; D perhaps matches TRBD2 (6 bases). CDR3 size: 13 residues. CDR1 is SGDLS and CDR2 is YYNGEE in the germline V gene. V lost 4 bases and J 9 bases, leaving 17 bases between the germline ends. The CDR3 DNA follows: TGTGCCAGCAGCTCACAATCCGGGACTCCGCAGTACTTC. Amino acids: CASSSQSGTPQYF. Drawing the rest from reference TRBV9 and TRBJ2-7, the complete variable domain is DSGVTQTPKHLITATGQRVTLRCSPRSGDLSVYWYQQSLDQGLQFLIQYYNGEERAKGNILERFSAQQFPDLHSELNLSSLELGDSALYFCASSSQSGTPQYFGPGTRLTVT.

The CDR3 bases are TGTGCCAGCAGCGACAGGGCTTCTGGGGCCAACGTCCTGACTTTC. This codes for CASSDRASGANVLTF. The chain links TRBV11-3 to TRBJ2-6, with 7 positions matching TRBD1. Per the germline V gene, CDR1 is SGHNT and CDR2 is YENEEA. The CDR3 runs to 15 residues. The V gene end was trimmed by 5 bases and the J gene end by 1 base; junction bases not matched to a gene: 2.

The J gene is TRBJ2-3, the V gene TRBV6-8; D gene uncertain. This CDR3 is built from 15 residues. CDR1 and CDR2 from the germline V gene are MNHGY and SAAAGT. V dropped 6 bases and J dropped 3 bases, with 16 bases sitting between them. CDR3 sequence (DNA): TGTGCCAGCAGCCCTCCCGTTTGGGTAACAGATACGCAGTATTTT. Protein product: CASSPPVWVTDTQYF.

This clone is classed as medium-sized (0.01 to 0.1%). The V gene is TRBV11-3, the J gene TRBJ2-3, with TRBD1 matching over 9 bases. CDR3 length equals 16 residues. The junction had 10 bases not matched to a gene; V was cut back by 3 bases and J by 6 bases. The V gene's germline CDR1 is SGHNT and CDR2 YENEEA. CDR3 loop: CASSLFLAGTGDTQYF. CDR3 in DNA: TGTGCCAGCAGCTTGTTTCTTGCAGGGACAGGGGATACGCAGTATTTT.

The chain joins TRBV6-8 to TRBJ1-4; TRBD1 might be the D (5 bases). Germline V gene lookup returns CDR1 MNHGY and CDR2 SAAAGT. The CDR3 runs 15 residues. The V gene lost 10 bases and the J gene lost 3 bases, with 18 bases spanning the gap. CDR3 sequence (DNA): TGTGCCACCGCAGACAGCGACTGGGCTAATGAAAAACTGTTTTTT. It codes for CATADSDWANEKLFF.

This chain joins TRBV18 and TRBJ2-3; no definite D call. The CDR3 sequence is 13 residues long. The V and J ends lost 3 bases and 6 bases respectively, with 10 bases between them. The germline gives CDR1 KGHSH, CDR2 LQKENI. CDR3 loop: CASSPPMMDTQYF. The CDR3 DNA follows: TGTGCCAGCTCACCCCCGATGATGGATACGCAGTATTTT.

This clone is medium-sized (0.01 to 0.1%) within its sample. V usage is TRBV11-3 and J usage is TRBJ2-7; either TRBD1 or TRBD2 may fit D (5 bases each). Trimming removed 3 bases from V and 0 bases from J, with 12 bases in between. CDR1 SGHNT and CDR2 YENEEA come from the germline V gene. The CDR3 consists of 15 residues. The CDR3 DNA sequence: TGTGCCAGCAGCTTGGGGGACCAAAGCTCCTACGAGCAGTACTTC. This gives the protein CASSLGDQSSYEQYF.

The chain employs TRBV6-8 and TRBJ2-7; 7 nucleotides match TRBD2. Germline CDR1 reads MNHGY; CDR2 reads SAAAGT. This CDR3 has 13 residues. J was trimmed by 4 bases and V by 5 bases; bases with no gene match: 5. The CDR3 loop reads CASSQTSRYEQYF. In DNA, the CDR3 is TGTGCCAGCAGTCAGACTAGCAGGTACGAGCAGTACTTC.

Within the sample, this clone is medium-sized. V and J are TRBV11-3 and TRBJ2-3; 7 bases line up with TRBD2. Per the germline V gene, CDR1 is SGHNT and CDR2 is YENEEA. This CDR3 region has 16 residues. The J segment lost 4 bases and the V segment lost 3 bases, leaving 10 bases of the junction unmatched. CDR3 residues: CASSLAGRGRSDTQYF. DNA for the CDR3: TGTGCCAGCAGCTTGGCCGGGCGGGGGAGGTCAGATACGCAGTATTTT.

The CDR3 coding sequence is TGTGCCAGCAGCTCTATAGCGGGGGGACACTCCTACGAGCAGTACTTC. Translated, it gives CASSSIAGGHSYEQYF. The chain is built from TRBV28 and TRBJ2-7; 10 nucleotides agree with TRBD2. V lost 6 bases to trimming and J lost 0 bases; unmatched junction nucleotides: 8. CDR1 MDHEN and CDR2 SYDVKM come from the germline V gene. The CDR3 loop spans 16 amino acids.

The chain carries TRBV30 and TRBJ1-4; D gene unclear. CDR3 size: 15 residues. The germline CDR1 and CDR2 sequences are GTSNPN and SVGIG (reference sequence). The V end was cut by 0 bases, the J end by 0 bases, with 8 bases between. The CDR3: CAWSVGGPTNEKLFF. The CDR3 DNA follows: TGTGCCTGGAGTGTAGGAGGCCCAACTAATGAAAAACTGTTTTTT.

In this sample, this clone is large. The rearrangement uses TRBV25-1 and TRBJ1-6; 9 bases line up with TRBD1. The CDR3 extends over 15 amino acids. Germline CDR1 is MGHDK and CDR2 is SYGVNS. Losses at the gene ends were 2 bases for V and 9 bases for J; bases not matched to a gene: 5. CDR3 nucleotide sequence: TGTGCCAGCAGTGAAAGGGACAGGGATACTTCACCCCTCCACTTT. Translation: CASSERDRDTSPLHF.

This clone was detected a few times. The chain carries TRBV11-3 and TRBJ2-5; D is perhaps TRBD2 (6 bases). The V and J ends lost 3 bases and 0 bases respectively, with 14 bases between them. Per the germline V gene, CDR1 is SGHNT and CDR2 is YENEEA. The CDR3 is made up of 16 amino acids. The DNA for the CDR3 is TGTGCCAGCAGCTTTCGGGCGGGACTGTACCAAGAGACCCAGTACTTC. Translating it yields CASSFRAGLYQETQYF.

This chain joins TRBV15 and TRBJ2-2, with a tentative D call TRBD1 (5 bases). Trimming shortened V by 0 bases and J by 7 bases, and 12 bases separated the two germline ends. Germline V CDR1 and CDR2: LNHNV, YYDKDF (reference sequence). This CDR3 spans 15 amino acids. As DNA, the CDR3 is TGTGCCACCAGCAGAGATCCAGGGCCGGGCGGGGAGCTGTTTTTT. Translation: CATSRDPGPGGELFF.

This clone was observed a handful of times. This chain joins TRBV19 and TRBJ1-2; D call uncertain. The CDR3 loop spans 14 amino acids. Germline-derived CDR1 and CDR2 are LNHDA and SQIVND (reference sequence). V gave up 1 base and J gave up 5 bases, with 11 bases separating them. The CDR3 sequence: CASSIGAPPYGYTF. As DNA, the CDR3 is TGTGCCAGTAGTATAGGGGCACCTCCTTATGGCTACACCTTC. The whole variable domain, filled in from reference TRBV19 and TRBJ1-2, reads DGGITQSPKYLFRKEGQNVTLSCEQNLNHDAMYWYRQDPGQGLRLIYYSQIVNDFQKGDIAEGYSVSREKKESFPLTVTSAQKNPTAFYLCASSIGAPPYGYTFGSGTRLTVV.

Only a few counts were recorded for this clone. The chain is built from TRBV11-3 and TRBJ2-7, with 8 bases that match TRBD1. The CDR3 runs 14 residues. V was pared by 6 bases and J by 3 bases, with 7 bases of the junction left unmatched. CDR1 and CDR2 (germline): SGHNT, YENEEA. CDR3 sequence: CASSPYTGGYEQYF. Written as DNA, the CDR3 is TGTGCCAGCAGTCCCTACACAGGGGGCTACGAGCAGTACTTC.